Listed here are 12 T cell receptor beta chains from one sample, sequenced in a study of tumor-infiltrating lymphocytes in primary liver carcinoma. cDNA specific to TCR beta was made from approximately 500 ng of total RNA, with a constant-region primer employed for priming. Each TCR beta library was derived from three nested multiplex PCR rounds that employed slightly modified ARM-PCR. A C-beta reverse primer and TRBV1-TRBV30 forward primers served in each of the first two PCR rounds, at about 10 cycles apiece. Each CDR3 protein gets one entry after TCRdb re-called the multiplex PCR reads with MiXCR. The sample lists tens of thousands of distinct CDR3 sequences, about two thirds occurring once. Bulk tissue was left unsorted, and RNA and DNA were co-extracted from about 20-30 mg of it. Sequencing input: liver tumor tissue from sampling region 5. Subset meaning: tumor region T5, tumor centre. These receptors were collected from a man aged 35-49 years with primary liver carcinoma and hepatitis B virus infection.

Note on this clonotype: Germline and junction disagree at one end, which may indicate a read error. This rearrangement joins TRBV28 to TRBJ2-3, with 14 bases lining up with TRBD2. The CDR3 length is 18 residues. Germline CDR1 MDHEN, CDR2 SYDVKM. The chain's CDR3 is CVSSPAPGTSGSGDTQYF. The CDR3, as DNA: TGTGTCAGCAGTCCCGCCCCCGGGACTAGCGGGAGTGGAGATACGCAGTATTTT.

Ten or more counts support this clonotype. The CDR3 sequence: CASSGRDRERHEQFF. The CDR3 DNA reads TGTGCCAGCAGTGGACGGGACAGGGAAAGACATGAGCAGTTCTTC. The rearrangement links TRBV6-5 to TRBJ2-1; 9 bases are shared with TRBD1. The germline V gene has CDR1 MNHEY and CDR2 SVGAGI. This CDR3 spans 15 amino acids. After removal of 5 bases from V and 8 bases from J, the junction contained 10 bases not matched to a gene.

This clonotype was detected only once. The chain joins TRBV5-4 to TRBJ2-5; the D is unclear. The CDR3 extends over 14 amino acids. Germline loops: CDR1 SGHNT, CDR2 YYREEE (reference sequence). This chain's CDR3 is CVNSSSVSLETQYF. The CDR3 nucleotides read TGTGTCAACAGCTCGAGTGTCAGTTTGGAGACCCAGTACTTC.

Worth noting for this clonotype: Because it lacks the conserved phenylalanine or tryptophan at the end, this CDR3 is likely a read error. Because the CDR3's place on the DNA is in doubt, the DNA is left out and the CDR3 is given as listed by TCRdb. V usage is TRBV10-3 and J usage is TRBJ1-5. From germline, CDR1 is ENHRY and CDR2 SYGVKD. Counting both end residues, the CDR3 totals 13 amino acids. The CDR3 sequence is CAISVDSYQPPHS.

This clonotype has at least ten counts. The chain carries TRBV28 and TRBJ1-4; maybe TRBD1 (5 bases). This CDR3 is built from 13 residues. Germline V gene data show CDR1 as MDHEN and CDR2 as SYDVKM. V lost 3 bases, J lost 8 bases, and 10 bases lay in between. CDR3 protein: CASSLSWGEKLFF. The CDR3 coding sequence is TGTGCCAGCAGTTTGTCGTGGGGCGAAAAACTGTTTTTT.

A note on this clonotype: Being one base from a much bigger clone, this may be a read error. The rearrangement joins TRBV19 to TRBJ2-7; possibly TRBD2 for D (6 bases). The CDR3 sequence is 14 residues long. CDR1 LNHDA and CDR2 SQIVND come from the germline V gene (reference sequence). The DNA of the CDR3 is TGTGCCAGTAGTATAGTCCTAGCGAGATACGGGCAGTACTTC. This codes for CASSIVLARYGQYF.

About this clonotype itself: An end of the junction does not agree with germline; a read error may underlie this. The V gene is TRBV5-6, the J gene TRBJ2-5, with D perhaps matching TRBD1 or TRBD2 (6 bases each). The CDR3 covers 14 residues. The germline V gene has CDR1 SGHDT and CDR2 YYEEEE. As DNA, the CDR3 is TGTGCTAGCAGCTTGCGGGCGGGACAAGGGACCCAGTACTTC. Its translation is CASSLRAGQGTQYF.

The CDR3 loop is CASSRTGSSAVSSPLHF. For the CDR3, the DNA is TGTGCCAGTAGTAGGACGGGTTCCTCGGCAGTGAGTTCACCCCTCCACTTT. This chain connects TRBV6-6 to TRBJ1-6; D unresolved. Germline CDR1 is MNHNY and CDR2 is SVGAGI (reference sequence). V lost 9 bases and J 9 bases, leaving 27 bases between the germline ends. The CDR3 length is 17 residues.

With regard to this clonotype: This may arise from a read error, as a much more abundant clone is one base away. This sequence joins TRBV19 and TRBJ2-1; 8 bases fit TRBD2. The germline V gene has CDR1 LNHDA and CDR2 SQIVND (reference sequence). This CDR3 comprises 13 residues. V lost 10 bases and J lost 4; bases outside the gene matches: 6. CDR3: CAMGASGYNEQFF. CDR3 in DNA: TGTGCCATGGGAGCTAGCGGGTACAATGAGCAGTTCTTC.

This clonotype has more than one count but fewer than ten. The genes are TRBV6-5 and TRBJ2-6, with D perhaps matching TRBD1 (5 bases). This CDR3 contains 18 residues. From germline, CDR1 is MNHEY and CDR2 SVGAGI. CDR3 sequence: CACSLWAGMKAGANVLTF. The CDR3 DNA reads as TGTGCTTGCAGTCTTTGGGCAGGGATGAAAGCTGGGGCCAACGTCCTGACTTTC.

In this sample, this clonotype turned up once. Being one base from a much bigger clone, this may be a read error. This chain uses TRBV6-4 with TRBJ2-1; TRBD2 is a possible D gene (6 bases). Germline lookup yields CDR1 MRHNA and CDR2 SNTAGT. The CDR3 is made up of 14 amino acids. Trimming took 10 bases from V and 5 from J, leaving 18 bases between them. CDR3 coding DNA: TGTGCCAACAAAGGGACTCCAGAGCACAATGAGCAGTTCTTC. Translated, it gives CANKGTPEHNEQFF.

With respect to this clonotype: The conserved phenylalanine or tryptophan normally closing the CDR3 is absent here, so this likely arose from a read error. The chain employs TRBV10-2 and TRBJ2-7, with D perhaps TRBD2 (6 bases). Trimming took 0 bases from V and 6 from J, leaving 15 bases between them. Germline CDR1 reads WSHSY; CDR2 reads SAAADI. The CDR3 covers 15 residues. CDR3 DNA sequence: TGCGCCAGCAGTGAGTCTTCCCCGCTGACTAGCGAGCAGTACCTC. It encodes CASSESSPLTSEQYL.